This entry describes one TCR beta chain. The data derive from a study of cytomegalovirus exposure and HLA in healthy donors. The CDR3 is made up of 12 amino acids. Trimming took 8 bases from V and 0 from J, leaving 8 bases between them. Germline V gives CDR1 MNHEY, CDR2 SMNVEV (reference sequence). The PCR used 60 Vbeta and 13 Jbeta primers. TCRdb's table, derived via immunoSEQ multiplex PCR, lists solely in-frame clones and lacks some. The sample holds under 70,000 clones, 82% seen once. Sequenced input: PBMCs. V usage is TRBV27 and J usage is TRBJ2-7, with a tentative D call TRBD1 (5 bases). This sequence was found in a man aged 45-65 years in good health and CMV-seronegative. The CDR3 sequence: CASFDSSYEQYF. The CDR3 coding sequence is TGTGCCAGCTTCGACAGCTCCTACGAGCAGTACTTC.